The 23 T cell receptor beta chains presented below share a single source sample, sequenced in a study of radiotherapy plus CTLA-4 blockade in lung cancer. The method was immunoSEQ multiplex PCR; TCRdb's version includes in-frame clones alone and lacks a portion of them. This table holds about 98,000 clones, approximately 78% found once. Sequenced material: peripheral blood, taken from a patient treated with radiotherapy plus ipilimumab. These TCRs come from a human donor with non-small cell lung cancer who had a partial response to radiotherapy plus ipilimumab.

The rearrangement uses TRBV6-6 and TRBJ1-1; TRBD1 might be the D (5 bases). The CDR3 is made up of 11 amino acids. Trimming removed 8 bases from V and 8 bases from J, with 12 bases in between. The germline gives CDR1 MNHNY, CDR2 SVGAGI (reference sequence). CDR3 loop: CASGDDREAFF. In nucleotides, the CDR3 is TGTGCCAGCGGAGATGACAGAGAAGCTTTCTTT.

The chain links TRBV2 to TRBJ1-4, with 7 bases matching TRBD1. The V gene end was trimmed by 8 bases and the J gene end by 0 bases; junction bases not matched to a gene: 6. The CDR3 loop spans 15 amino acids. Germline CDR1 SNHLY, CDR2 FYNNEI. The CDR3 DNA is TGTGCCAGCTTAAGGGGACAGACAACTAATGAAAAACTGTTTTTT. Translating it yields CASLRGQTTNEKLFF.

This sequence joins TRBV27 and TRBJ2-1, with 7 nucleotides matching TRBD1. V trimming: 6 bases; J trimming: 4 bases; junction bases outside the gene matches: 9. This CDR3 region has 15 residues. CDR1 and CDR2 (germline): MNHEY, SMNVEV (reference sequence). DNA of the CDR3: TGTGCCAGCAGGCCAGGGGGATTCTTATACAATGAGCAGTTCTTC. Protein product: CASRPGGFLYNEQFF.

The chain has TRBV28 and TRBJ1-2; no clear D gene. V dropped 2 bases and J dropped 5 bases, with 12 bases sitting between them. This CDR3 has 14 amino acids. The germline V gene encodes CDR1 MDHEN and CDR2 SYDVKM. CDR3 residues: CASSLARQSYGYTF. The CDR3 bases are TGTGCCAGCAGTTTAGCCAGGCAGAGTTATGGCTACACCTTC.

This clone has a handful of counts. This chain joins TRBV7-2 and TRBJ2-7; D is ambiguous. Germline V gives CDR1 SGHTA, CDR2 FQGNSA. The length of the CDR3 is 11 residues. The germline V and J ends were trimmed by 5 bases and 0 bases, with 2 bases remaining between them. CDR3 loop: CASSRSYEQYF. CDR3 nucleotide sequence: TGTGCCAGCAGCCGCTCCTACGAGCAGTACTTC.

The rearrangement links TRBV7-2 to TRBJ2-2; 11 bases match TRBD1. Germline values: CDR1 SGHTA, CDR2 FQGNSA. There are 15 residues in the CDR3. V gave up 5 bases and J gave up 6 bases; unmatched junction bases: 5. The CDR3 nucleotides are TGTGCCAGCAGCCTGGGACAGGGGGTGGCCGGGGAGCTGTTTTTT. This translates into CASSLGQGVAGELFF.

The table lists this clone with a count of one. The chain is built from TRBV9 and TRBJ1-4; the match to TRBD1 covers 9 bases. This CDR3 is built from 15 residues. J gave up 8 bases and V 4 bases, and 9 bases lay outside the gene matches. CDR1 SGDLS and CDR2 YYNGEE come from the germline V gene. The CDR3 bases are TGTGCCAGCAGCCGTGCGGGACAGGGTGAGGAAAAACTGTTTTTT. This sequence encodes CASSRAGQGEEKLFF.

V usage is TRBV5-4 and J usage is TRBJ2-1; TRBD2 matches 11 bases. There are 14 residues in the CDR3. Germline V CDR1 and CDR2: SGHNT, YYREEE (reference sequence). V trimming: 4 bases; J trimming: 7 bases; junction bases outside the gene matches: 4. The chain's CDR3 is CASSTSGSHNEQFF. Here the CDR3 DNA reads TGTGCCAGCAGCACTAGCGGGAGTCATAATGAGCAGTTCTTC. Using reference TRBV5-4 and TRBJ2-1 for the parts outside the CDR3, the full variable domain is ETGVTQSPTHLIKTRGQQVTLRCSSQSGHNTVSWYQQALGQGPQFIFQYYREEENGRGNFPPRFSGLQFPNYSSELNVNALELDDSALYLCASSTSGSHNEQFFGPGTRLTVL.

The gene calls are TRBV2 and TRBJ2-2; D is ambiguous. Trimming pared 5 bases from V and 2 bases from J, leaving 6 bases between. This CDR3 is 13 amino acids long. Looked up from germline, CDR1 is SNHLY and CDR2 is FYNNEI. CDR3 sequence (DNA): TGTGCCAGCAGTTGGCCCAACACCGGGGAGCTGTTTTTT. Translated: CASSWPNTGELFF.

This chain joins TRBV28 and TRBJ2-7; D may be TRBD2 (5 bases). The CDR3 consists of 14 residues. V was cut by 7 bases and J by 0 bases, with 13 bases left in between. The V gene's germline CDR1 is MDHEN and CDR2 SYDVKM. The CDR3 DNA sequence: TGTGCCAGCAACATGGTTAGCGCCTCCTACGAGCAGTACTTC. Its translation: CASNMVSASYEQYF.

This chain links TRBV5-6 with TRBJ2-7; tentatively, D is TRBD1 (6 bases). The germline V gene has CDR1 SGHDT and CDR2 YYEEEE. V shed 4 bases and J shed 0 bases, with 17 bases lying between them. The CDR3 length is 16 residues. CDR3: CASSPFGQLGSYEQYF. The DNA for the CDR3 is TGTGCCAGCAGCCCCTTCGGACAGCTTGGCTCCTACGAGCAGTACTTC.

The chain employs TRBV28 and TRBJ1-3; D not resolved. The CDR3 has 16 residues. V was trimmed by 5 bases and J by 0 bases, leaving 14 bases between them. Germline V gives CDR1 MDHEN, CDR2 SYDVKM. DNA for the CDR3: TGTGCCAGCAGTGAGGTAGGGAGGAGCTCTGGAAACACCATATATTTT. Translation gives CASSEVGRSSGNTIYF.

The chain is built from TRBV9 and TRBJ1-3, with D possibly being TRBD1 (5 bases). Germline loops: CDR1 SGDLS, CDR2 YYNGEE. This CDR3 comprises 17 residues. V lost 0 bases to trimming and J lost 0 bases, with 13 bases between them. This chain's CDR3 is CASSVGGGQGSGNTIYF. The CDR3, as DNA: TGTGCCAGCAGCGTAGGAGGTGGGCAGGGCTCTGGAAACACCATATATTTT.

This clone occurred once. The CDR3 DNA follows: TGTGCCAGCAACGGGGGAGTGGGGACCCAGTACTTC. This translates into CASNGGVGTQYF. The gene calls are TRBV2 and TRBJ2-5; maybe TRBD2 (6 bases). The CDR3 length is 12 residues. V was pared by 7 bases and J by 7 bases, with 13 bases between. CDR1 and CDR2 (germline): SNHLY, FYNNEI. The full variable domain, with the rest looked up from reference TRBV2 and TRBJ2-5, is EPEVTQTPSHQVTQMGQEVILRCVPISNHLYFYWYRQILGQKVEFLVSFYNNEISEKSEIFDDQFSVERPDGSNFTLKIRSTKLEDSAMYFCASNGGVGTQYFGPGTRLLVL.

Comments on this clone: The same CDR3 can be traced to other DNA sequences in this sample. This chain connects TRBV7-3 to TRBJ1-1, with a possible D match to TRBD1 (5 bases). Germline-derived CDR1 and CDR2 are SGHTA and FQGTGA. Trimming stripped 4 bases from V and 0 bases from J, with 6 bases between. This CDR3 spans 13 amino acids. CDR3 in DNA: TGTGCCAGCAGCTCACAGGTGAACACTGAAGCTTTCTTT. Its translation: CASSSQVNTEAFF.

In DNA, the CDR3 is TGTGCCAGCAGTGGGGGACGGCAGGGGGGATACGAGCAGTACTTC. Its translation is CASSGGRQGGYEQYF. The chain links TRBV2 to TRBJ2-7; D perhaps matches TRBD1 (7 bases). Trimming removed 4 bases from V and 4 bases from J, with 17 bases in between. Germline-derived CDR1 and CDR2 are SNHLY and FYNNEI. The CDR3 length is 15 residues.

This clone was found once. The V gene is TRBV28, the J gene TRBJ1-1, with no clear D. V was cut by 7 bases and J by 5 bases, with 11 bases left in between. The CDR3 totals 12 residues. Per the germline V gene, CDR1 is MDHEN and CDR2 is SYDVKM. CDR3 loop: CASIRAGTEAFF. The CDR3 coding sequence is TGTGCCAGCATTCGGGCGGGAACTGAAGCTTTCTTT.

The chain uses TRBV11-2 and TRBJ2-1, with D unresolved. Germline V gene lookup returns CDR1 SGHAT and CDR2 FQNNGV. The CDR3 contains 14 residues. V shed 0 bases and J shed 10 bases, with 13 bases lying between them. The CDR3 DNA is TGTGCCAGCAGCTTAGACCGAACGGGTTTAGAGCAGTTCTTC. This sequence encodes CASSLDRTGLEQFF.

V usage is TRBV5-1 and J usage is TRBJ2-5; D might be TRBD1 (5 bases). V lost 5 bases, J lost 5 bases, and 16 bases lay in between. Germline V gene sequence: CDR1 SGHRS, CDR2 YFSETQ. The CDR3 has 14 amino acids. CDR3 in DNA: TGCGCCAGCAGGGACATACCCCCGGCGGAGACCCAGTACTTC. Its protein product is CASRDIPPAETQYF.

This chain uses TRBV15 with TRBJ2-1; weak D call: TRBD2 (6 bases). This CDR3 is built from 13 residues. The ends were cut back, 0 bases at V and 9 bases at J, with 9 bases in the middle. The V gene's germline CDR1 is LNHNV and CDR2 YYDKDF (reference sequence). The CDR3: CATSREGRGEQFF. In nucleotides, the CDR3 is TGTGCCACCAGCAGAGAGGGGCGGGGTGAGCAGTTCTTC. Full variable domain (missing parts from reference TRBV15 and TRBJ2-1): DAMVIQNPRYQVTQFGKPVTLSCSQTLNHNVMYWYQQKSSQAPKLLFHYYDKDFNNEADTPDNFQSRRPNTSFCFLDIRSPGLGDTAMYLCATSREGRGEQFFGPGTRLTVL.

The J gene is TRBJ2-2, the V gene TRBV5-4; a weak D match, TRBD1 (6 bases). The V gene lost 0 bases and the J gene lost 6 bases, with 15 bases spanning the gap. Germline V gene sequence: CDR1 SGHNT, CDR2 YYREEE (reference sequence). The CDR3 has 16 amino acids. The CDR3 loop is CASSLGLGAQPGELFF. CDR3 sequence (DNA): TGTGCCAGCAGCTTGGGTCTGGGGGCGCAACCCGGGGAGCTGTTTTTT.

The chain carries TRBV7-3 and TRBJ2-1; TRBD2 agrees at 8 bases. V trimming: 5 bases; J trimming: 0 bases; junction bases outside the gene matches: 0. Germline values: CDR1 SGHTA, CDR2 FQGTGA. CDR3 length equals 14 residues. The CDR3 here is CASSTSGSYNEQFF. The DNA for the CDR3 is TGTGCCAGCAGCACTAGCGGCTCCTACAATGAGCAGTTCTTC.

The V and J genes are TRBV28 and TRBJ1-4; D call uncertain. Germline V gene sequence: CDR1 MDHEN, CDR2 SYDVKM. V lost 4 bases to trimming and J lost 6 bases, with 6 bases between them. This CDR3 region has 12 residues. CDR3 amino acids: CASSYGDEKLFF. CDR3 in DNA: TGTGCCAGCAGTTACGGGGATGAAAAACTGTTTTTT. The variable domain in full, completed from reference TRBV28 and TRBJ1-4, reads DVKVTQSSRYLVKRTGEKVFLECVQDMDHENMFWYRQDPGLGLRLIYFSYDVKMKEKGDIPEGYSVSREKKERFSLILESASTNQTSMYLCASSYGDEKLFFGSGTQLSVL.